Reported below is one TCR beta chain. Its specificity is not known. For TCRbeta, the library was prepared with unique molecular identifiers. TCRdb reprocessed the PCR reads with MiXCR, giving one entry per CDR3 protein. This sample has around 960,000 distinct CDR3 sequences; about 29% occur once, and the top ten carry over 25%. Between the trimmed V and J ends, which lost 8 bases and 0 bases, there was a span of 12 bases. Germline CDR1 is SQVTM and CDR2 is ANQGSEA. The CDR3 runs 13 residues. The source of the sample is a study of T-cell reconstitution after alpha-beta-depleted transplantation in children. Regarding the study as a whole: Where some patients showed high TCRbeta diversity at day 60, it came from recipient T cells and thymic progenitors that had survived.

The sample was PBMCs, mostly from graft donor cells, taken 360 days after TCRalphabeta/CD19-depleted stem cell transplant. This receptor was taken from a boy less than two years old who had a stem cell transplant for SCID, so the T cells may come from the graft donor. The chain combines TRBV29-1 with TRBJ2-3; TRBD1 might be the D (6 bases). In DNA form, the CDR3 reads TGCAGCTCCACAGGGCTCAGCACAGATACGCAGTATTTT. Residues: CSSTGLSTDTQYF.